The rows below give T cell receptor beta chains drawn from one sample of a study of prognosis after radiotherapy for stage I lung cancer. TCRdb reprocessed the multiplex PCR reads with MiXCR, giving one entry per CDR3 protein. The data contain fewer than 40,000 distinct CDR3 sequences, 42% of them seen just once; the ten biggest clones take up roughly 14%. The material sequenced was PBMCs, taken before or after stereotactic body radiation therapy (not recorded which). Every receptor here comes from a donor aged 50 or older with non-small cell lung cancer. CDR3s include the opening cysteine and the closing phenylalanine or tryptophan. Each record gives: CDR3 DNA, CDR3 protein, clone size, V gene, D gene, J gene. D genes are given only for firm matches. Size values are once, few and many counts, or a class for expanded clones, and some rows have none.

CDR3 DNA: TGCGCCAGCAGCTTGGAAAGGGGGGGGGGTGAGCAGTTCTTC; CDR3 protein: CASSLERGGGEQFF; clone size: .; V gene: TRBV5-1; D gene: .; J gene: TRBJ2-1
CDR3 DNA: TGTGCCAGCAGCTTAGTGGGGGGCGCTGGTTCCAACGTCCTGACTTTC; CDR3 protein: CASSLVGGAGSNVLTF; clone size: .; V gene: TRBV11-3; D gene: .; J gene: TRBJ2-6
CDR3 DNA: TGTGCCAGCAGCTTAGGAGCCGGAACCTCCTACGAGCAGTACTTC; CDR3 protein: CASSLGAGTSYEQYF; clone size: many; V gene: TRBV11-1; D gene: .; J gene: TRBJ2-7
CDR3 DNA: TGTGCCAGCAGCTCATCCGGTAGCCCAGATACGCAGTATTTT; CDR3 protein: CASSSSGSPDTQYF; clone size: many; V gene: TRBV7-6; D gene: .; J gene: TRBJ2-3
CDR3 DNA: TGTGCCTGGAGTGTTAAGGGGACCTACGAGCAGTACTTC; CDR3 protein: CAWSVKGTYEQYF; clone size: many; V gene: TRBV30; D gene: .; J gene: TRBJ2-7
CDR3 DNA: TGCAGTGCTAGTCAAAACGGAAACTATGGCTACACCTTC; CDR3 protein: CSASQNGNYGYTF; clone size: many; V gene: TRBV20-1; D gene: .; J gene: TRBJ1-2
CDR3 DNA: TGTGCCAGCAGCGGGGGGCTGAACAATGAGCAGTTCTTC; CDR3 protein: CASSGGLNNEQFF; clone size: many; V gene: TRBV11-1; D gene: .; J gene: TRBJ2-1
CDR3 DNA: TGTGCCACCAGTGATTCTAGCGGGGGGGCCTGGGGGTACAATGAGCAGTTCTTC; CDR3 protein: CATSDSSGGAWGYNEQFF; clone size: .; V gene: TRBV24-1; D gene: TRBD2; J gene: TRBJ2-1
CDR3 DNA: TGCAGTGCTGAATATCCAACTAGCGGGAGCTTATTAGGCCAAGAGACCCAGTACTTC; CDR3 protein: CSAEYPTSGSLLGQETQYF; clone size: many; V gene: TRBV20-1; D gene: TRBD2; J gene: TRBJ2-5
CDR3 DNA: TGTGCCAGTAGTATGGGACAGGGGGATGAGCAGTTCTTC; CDR3 protein: CASSMGQGDEQFF; clone size: .; V gene: TRBV19; D gene: TRBD1; J gene: TRBJ2-1
CDR3 DNA: TGTGCCAGCAGCTTAGTGGGACTCCAAGCCTACGAGCAGTACTTC; CDR3 protein: CASSLVGLQAYEQYF; clone size: .; V gene: TRBV7-2; D gene: .; J gene: TRBJ2-7
CDR3 DNA: TGTGCCAGCAGACCGGCTCTAGCGGGGTCTTACGAGCAGTACTTC; CDR3 protein: CASRPALAGSYEQYF; clone size: .; V gene: TRBV28; D gene: TRBD2; J gene: TRBJ2-7
CDR3 DNA: TGTGCCAGCAGACCGGCTCTAGCGGGGGCCTACGAGCAGTACTTC; CDR3 protein: CASRPALAGAYEQYF; clone size: many; V gene: TRBV28; D gene: TRBD2; J gene: TRBJ2-7
CDR3 DNA: TGCTCCAGCAGATTTGACCCCGGGGGTGGGCAGTTCTTC; CDR3 protein: CSSRFDPGGGQFF; clone size: .; V gene: TRBV5-1; D gene: .; J gene: TRBJ2-1
CDR3 DNA: TGTGCCAGCAGCTTAGGAGGCCGGGGGGGAATCAGAGAGACCCAGTACTTC; CDR3 protein: CASSLGGRGGIRETQYF; clone size: .; V gene: TRBV7-2; D gene: TRBD2; J gene: TRBJ2-5
CDR3 DNA: TGCGCCAGCAGCTTGGCAGGGGAGTTATATGGAAACACCATATATTTT; CDR3 protein: CASSLAGELYGNTIYF; clone size: medium-sized; V gene: TRBV5-1; D gene: .; J gene: TRBJ1-3
CDR3 DNA: TGTGCCAGCAGTTTAAGGGGACAGGCCTACGAGCAGTACTTC; CDR3 protein: CASSLRGQAYEQYF; clone size: .; V gene: TRBV27; D gene: TRBD1; J gene: TRBJ2-7
CDR3 DNA: TGTGCCAGCTCACGTGGGACAGGAGTCCTCTACGAGCAGTACTTC; CDR3 protein: CASSRGTGVLYEQYF; clone size: many; V gene: TRBV18; D gene: TRBD1; J gene: TRBJ2-7
CDR3 DNA: TGTGCCAGCAGTTACACCAGGGGTGGCACAGATACGCAGTATTTT; CDR3 protein: CASSYTRGGTDTQYF; clone size: many; V gene: TRBV6-5; D gene: .; J gene: TRBJ2-3
CDR3 DNA: TGTGCCAGCGGACTGGGCGGGAGTAACGACGAGCAGTACTTC; CDR3 protein: CASGLGGSNDEQYF; clone size: .; V gene: TRBV12-3/TRBV12-4; D gene: TRBD2; J gene: TRBJ2-7
CDR3 DNA: TGTGCCAGCAGTCGACTGACTTCCGACTATGGCTACACCTTC; CDR3 protein: CASSRLTSDYGYTF; clone size: once; V gene: TRBV2; D gene: .; J gene: TRBJ1-2
CDR3 DNA: TGTGCCAGCAGCGGAATTAGCGGGAGAACAGATACGCAGTATTTT; CDR3 protein: CASSGISGRTDTQYF; clone size: .; V gene: TRBV3-1; D gene: TRBD2; J gene: TRBJ2-3
CDR3 DNA: TGTGCCAGTAGTACGGGACAGGGAGAAGAGACCCAGTACTTC; CDR3 protein: CASSTGQGEETQYF; clone size: many; V gene: TRBV19; D gene: TRBD1; J gene: TRBJ2-5
CDR3 DNA: TGCGCCAGCAGCTGGAACCGGGACGTCGGGCGTTATGGCTACACCTTC; CDR3 protein: CASSWNRDVGRYGYTF; clone size: .; V gene: TRBV5-1; D gene: .; J gene: TRBJ1-2
CDR3 DNA: TGTGCCAGCAGTGAAGGCGGGAGTGGGTACGAGCATTACTTC; CDR3 protein: CASSEGGSGYEHYF; clone size: .; V gene: TRBV2; D gene: TRBD2; J gene: TRBJ2-7
CDR3 DNA: TGTGCCAGCATCGAAGGGGGGCTCCCTGCCCAACTGTTTTTT; CDR3 protein: CASIEGGLPAQLFF; clone size: .; V gene: TRBV6-1; D gene: .; J gene: TRBJ1-4
CDR3 DNA: TGTGCCAGCAGAAGTTCTAGCAATCAGCCCCAGCATTTT; CDR3 protein: CASRSSSNQPQHF; clone size: many; V gene: TRBV12-3/TRBV12-4; D gene: .; J gene: TRBJ1-5
CDR3 DNA: TGTGCCTGGAGTGTGGGACAGGGGCAGTTCTTC; CDR3 protein: CAWSVGQGQFF; clone size: medium-sized; V gene: TRBV30; D gene: TRBD1; J gene: TRBJ2-1
CDR3 DNA: TGTGCCAGCAGTTACGGAAACACCATATATTTT; CDR3 protein: CASSYGNTIYF; clone size: .; V gene: TRBV27; D gene: .; J gene: TRBJ1-3
CDR3 DNA: TGTGCCAGCAACGTAGGGGCAGGGAGCCGAGAAAAACTGTTTTTT; CDR3 protein: CASNVGAGSREKLFF; clone size: many; V gene: TRBV6-1; D gene: .; J gene: TRBJ1-4
CDR3 DNA: TGTGCCAGCAGCCCCCGGGACAGGGGCTTTAATTCACCCCTCCACTTT; CDR3 protein: CASSPRDRGFNSPLHF; clone size: many; V gene: TRBV3-1; D gene: TRBD1; J gene: TRBJ1-6
CDR3 DNA: TGTGCCAGCAATACCGGGACAGGGGGCTCCTACGAGCAGTACTTC; CDR3 protein: CASNTGTGGSYEQYF; clone size: .; V gene: TRBV6-2/TRBV6-3; D gene: TRBD1; J gene: TRBJ2-7
CDR3 DNA: TGTGCCAGCAGCTTGGGACTAGCGGGAGGCGGCACAGATACGCAGTATTTT; CDR3 protein: CASSLGLAGGGTDTQYF; clone size: many; V gene: TRBV11-2; D gene: TRBD2; J gene: TRBJ2-3
CDR3 DNA: TGCAGTGCTAGAGATGCAGGGACCGGGGCCAACGTCCTGACTTTC; CDR3 protein: CSARDAGTGANVLTF; clone size: many; V gene: TRBV20-1; D gene: .; J gene: TRBJ2-6